This T cell receptor (beta chain) emerged from a study of T cell repertoires in cytomegalovirus infection. Study-wide background: It can be stated that public TCR beta signatures indicated CMV infection as well as a matching HLA type.

From germline, CDR1 is MNHNS and CDR2 SASEGT. The CDR3 has 16 amino acids. Trimming left V 2 bases short and J 7 bases short, with 19 bases between. MiXCR was run by TCRdb on the reads, yielding one entry per CDR3 protein. Of 550,000 to 850,000 distinct CDR3 sequences in the sample, approximately 33% were seen once. Worth noting for this clonotype: Antigen unknown.

Study-level results: Clonotypes of TCR beta that were HLA-C-restricted and CMV-specific dominated the ex vivo response.

The chain uses TRBV6-1 and TRBJ2-3; D might be TRBD1 or TRBD2, each matching 5 bases. The origin of this receptor is a human donor in good health (CMV status not recorded). Some clones in this sample may be carry-over from other donors' samples. The starting material was cultured PBMCs, obtained from culture after CMV antigen stimulation. CDR3 sequence: CASSETTGTAGNTQYF. CDR3 bases: TGTGCCAGCAGTGAAACGACCGGGACGGCCGGAAATACGCAGTATTTT.